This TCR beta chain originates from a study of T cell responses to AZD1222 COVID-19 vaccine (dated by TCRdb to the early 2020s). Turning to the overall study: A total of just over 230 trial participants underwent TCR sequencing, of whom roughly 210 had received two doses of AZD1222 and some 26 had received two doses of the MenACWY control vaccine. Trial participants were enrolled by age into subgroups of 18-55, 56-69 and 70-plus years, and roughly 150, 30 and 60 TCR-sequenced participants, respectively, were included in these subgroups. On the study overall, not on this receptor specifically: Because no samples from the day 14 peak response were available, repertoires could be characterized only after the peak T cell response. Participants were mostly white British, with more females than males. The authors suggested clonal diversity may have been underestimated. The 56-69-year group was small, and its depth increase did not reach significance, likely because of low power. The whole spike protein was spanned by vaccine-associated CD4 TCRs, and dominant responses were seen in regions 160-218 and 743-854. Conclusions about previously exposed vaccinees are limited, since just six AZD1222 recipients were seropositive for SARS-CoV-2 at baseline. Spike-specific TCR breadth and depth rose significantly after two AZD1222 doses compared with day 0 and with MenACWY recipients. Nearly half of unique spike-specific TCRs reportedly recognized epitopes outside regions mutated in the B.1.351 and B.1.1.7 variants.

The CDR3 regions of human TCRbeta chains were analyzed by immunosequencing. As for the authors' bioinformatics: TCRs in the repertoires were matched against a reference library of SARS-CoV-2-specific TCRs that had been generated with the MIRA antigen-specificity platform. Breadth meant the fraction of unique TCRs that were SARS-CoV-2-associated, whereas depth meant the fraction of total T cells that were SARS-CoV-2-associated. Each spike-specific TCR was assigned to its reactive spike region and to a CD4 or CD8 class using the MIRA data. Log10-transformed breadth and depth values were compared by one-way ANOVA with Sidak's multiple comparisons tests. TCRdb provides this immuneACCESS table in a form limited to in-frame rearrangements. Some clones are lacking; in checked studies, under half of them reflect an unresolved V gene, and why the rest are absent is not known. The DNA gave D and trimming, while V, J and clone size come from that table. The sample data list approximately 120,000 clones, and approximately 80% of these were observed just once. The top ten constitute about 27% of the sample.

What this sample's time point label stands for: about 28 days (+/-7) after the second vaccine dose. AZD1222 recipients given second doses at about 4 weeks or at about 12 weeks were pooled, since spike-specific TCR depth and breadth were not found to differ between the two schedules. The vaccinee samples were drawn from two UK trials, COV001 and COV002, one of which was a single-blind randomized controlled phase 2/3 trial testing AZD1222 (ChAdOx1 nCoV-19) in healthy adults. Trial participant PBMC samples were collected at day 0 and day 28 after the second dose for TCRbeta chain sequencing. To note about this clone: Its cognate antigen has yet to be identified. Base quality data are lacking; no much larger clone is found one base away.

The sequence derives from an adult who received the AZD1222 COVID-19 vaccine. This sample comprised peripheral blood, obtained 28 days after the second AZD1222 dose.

The CDR3 protein sequence reads: CASSRDRGWDEQYF. The bases read TGTGCCAGCAGCCGCGACAGGGGATGGGACGAGCAGTACTTC. The chain uses TRBV27 and TRBJ2-7; 8 bases in the middle match TRBD1. V is trimmed back by 6 bases and J by 5 bases, and the junction contains 9 bases that no gene match accounts for. CDR1 and CDR2 (MNHEY, SMNVEV) derive from the germline V gene (reference sequence). Its CDR3 holds 14 amino acids, cysteine through phenylalanine. The only DNA kept is the CDR3, 42 bases in frame from the first base.